These 3 T cell receptor beta chains came from one sample sequenced in a study of blood T cell repertoires in COVID-19. Generated by immunoSEQ multiplex PCR, the TCRdb table keeps only in-frame clones and is missing some. The table lists around 260,000 clones, 75% to 90% of them singletons. The sequenced material came from peripheral blood. These receptors were taken from a woman younger than 45 with active or convalescent COVID-19.

J is TRBJ1-1 and V is TRBV7-2; D is unresolved. V was trimmed by 3 bases and J by 1 base, leaving 9 bases between them. There are 14 residues in the CDR3. Per the germline V gene, CDR1 is SGHTA and CDR2 is FQGNSA. As DNA, the CDR3 is TGTGCCAGCAGCTTCGAAGGAGGGAACACTGAAGCTTTCTTT. Its protein product is CASSFEGGNTEAFF.

The chain has TRBV5-1 and TRBJ1-6, with D possibly TRBD1 on 6 matching bases. The CDR3 contains 15 residues. V dropped 0 bases and J dropped 8 bases, with 12 bases sitting between them. The germline V gene encodes CDR1 SGHRS and CDR2 YFSETQ. CDR3 DNA: TGCGCCAGCAGCTTGGTTCCAGGGGCTGATTCACCCCTCCACTTT. This translates into CASSLVPGADSPLHF.

The chain employs TRBV5-5 and TRBJ2-2; D unclear. Trimming stripped 1 base from V and 6 bases from J, with 7 bases between. Germline lookup yields CDR1 SGHKS and CDR2 YYEKEE (reference sequence). The CDR3 loop spans 13 amino acids. Here the CDR3 DNA reads TGTGCCAGCAGCTTGATCTTGTCCGGGGAGCTGTTTTTT. As protein: CASSLILSGELFF.